This TCR beta chain was captured by sequencing in a study of T cell responses to AZD1222 COVID-19 vaccine. Study overall: Second-dose intervals of approximately 4 or approximately 12 weeks were pooled.

Using immunoSEQ multiplex PCR, the repertoire was profiled, and TCRdb retains in-frame clones only, with some absent. The sample consists of more than 95,000 clones, roughly 91% of them appearing once. On this clone: The antigen remains unidentified.

Study outcomes and limitations: Donors were largely white British and mainly female; clonal diversity was possibly underestimated. Vaccine-related CD4 TCRs covered spike, predominating at 160-218 and 743-854. Repertoire sampling was restricted to post-peak T cell response timepoints.

The clonotype was recovered from an adult in good health. The starting material was peripheral blood, obtained on day 0 of AZD1222 vaccination.

The CDR3 sequence: CASSDVVGETQYF. The CDR3 nucleotides read TGTGCCAGCAGTGACGTCGTCGGTGAGACCCAGTACTTC. The V call is TRBV25-1, the J call TRBJ2-5; no clear D. Germline V gene data show CDR1 as MGHDK and CDR2 as SYGVNS. This CDR3 has 13 amino acids. The V end was cut by 3 bases, the J end by 5 bases, with 10 bases between.